The sequence of this T cell receptor beta chain was determined in a study of cytomegalovirus exposure and HLA in healthy donors. With 60 Vbeta and 13 Jbeta primers, the PCR was carried out. Using immunoSEQ multiplex PCR, the repertoire was profiled, and TCRdb retains in-frame clones only, with some absent. The repertoire includes hundreds of thousands of clones, roughly 80% of them detected once, and about 16% sits in the top ten. The germline gives CDR1 MDHEN, CDR2 SYDVKM. This CDR3 has 17 residues. V shed 1 base and J shed 4 bases, with 18 bases lying between them. Sequenced: PBMCs. This chain connects TRBV28 to TRBJ2-3; no clear D gene. This TCR was sampled from a man aged 40-49 years in good health and CMV-seronegative. The CDR3 region is CASSLFYLGTKSDTQYF. The CDR3 DNA reads as TGTGCCAGCAGTTTATTCTATCTAGGTACCAAATCAGATACGCAGTATTTT.